Following are 8 T cell receptor beta chains from one sample sequenced in a study of T-cell memory formation after mild COVID-19. Each CDR3 protein is one row after TCRdb ran MiXCR on the 5' RACE reads. The sample has 300,000 to 350,000 distinct CDR3 sequences, 13% to 15% seen once. Source material: PBMCs or a T cell subset sorted from them (not recorded which). These receptors all stem from a man between 18 and 35 years old who had mild COVID-19 (a few samples of this study predate the infection). Cell type and time point are not known.

This clonotype has a handful of counts. The genes are TRBV5-4 and TRBJ2-7; D is perhaps TRBD1 (6 bases). V dropped 0 bases and J dropped 10 bases, with 17 bases sitting between them. Germline V gives CDR1 SGHNT, CDR2 YYREEE (reference sequence). The CDR3 runs to 14 residues. The CDR3 DNA reads as TGTGCCAGCAGCTTGGATGGGGGCTGGGGTACACAGTACGTC. Translated: CASSLDGGWGTQYV.

This clonotype was observed a handful of times. V is TRBV5-1 and J is TRBJ2-1; D may match TRBD1 or TRBD2 (5 bases each). The V gene's germline CDR1 is SGHRS and CDR2 YFSETQ. V lost 0 bases and J 5 bases, leaving 12 bases between the germline ends. This CDR3 has 15 residues. For the CDR3, the DNA is TGCGCCAGCAGCTTGGAGACCGGGACCCACAATGAGCAGTTCTTC. Its translation is CASSLETGTHNEQFF.

The chain links TRBV28 to TRBJ1-5; unclear D gene. Germline assignment: CDR1 MDHEN and CDR2 SYDVKM. The CDR3 sequence is 16 residues long. Trimming removed 6 bases at V and 0 bases at J, with 15 bases between. CDR3 DNA sequence: TGTGCCAGCAGCTCCTCCCGGGTCTATAGCAATCAGCCCCAGCATTTT. It codes for CASSSSRVYSNQPQHF.

This clonotype was seen many times. This chain connects TRBV28 to TRBJ2-5; TRBD1 agrees at 7 bases. CDR1 MDHEN and CDR2 SYDVKM come from the germline V gene. This CDR3 is 15 amino acids long. With V trimmed by 6 bases and J by 2 bases, 9 bases remained unmatched. The CDR3 here is CASRSNRGTQETQYF. The CDR3 DNA follows: TGTGCCAGCAGATCTAACAGGGGAACTCAAGAGACCCAGTACTTC.

The chain carries TRBV6-2 or TRBV6-3 and TRBJ2-7; D remains ambiguous. Trimming stripped 6 bases from V and 6 bases from J, with 9 bases between. The CDR3 sequence is 11 residues long. Germline lookup yields CDR1 MNHEY and CDR2 SVGEGT. CDR3 in amino acids: CASSNWGEQYF. The CDR3 DNA reads TGTGCCAGCAGCAACTGGGGCGAGCAGTACTTC.

The rearrangement uses TRBV20-1 and TRBJ1-5, with a weak D call TRBD1 (5 bases). Trimming cost V 0 bases and J 1 base, with 10 bases left between them. This CDR3 region has 15 residues. Germline CDR1 is DFQATT and CDR2 is SNEGSKA (reference sequence). The CDR3, as DNA: TGCAGTGCTAGAGATCAGGGCGCGAGCAATCAGCCCCAGCATTTT. Translation gives CSARDQGASNQPQHF.

This clonotype was seen ten or more times. J is TRBJ2-3 and V is TRBV4-3; D tentatively reads TRBD1 or TRBD2 (5 bases each). Trimming removed 3 bases at V and 7 bases at J, with 17 bases between. The CDR3 runs to 15 residues. Germline V gene lookup returns CDR1 LGHNA and CDR2 YSLEER. The CDR3 protein is CASSQSRDPPYTQYF. The DNA for the CDR3 is TGCGCCAGCAGCCAGTCCCGGGACCCTCCTTATACGCAGTATTTT.

The V call is TRBV6-1, the J call TRBJ2-3; D possibly corresponds to TRBD1 (6 bases). This CDR3 has 13 amino acids. The V end lost 1 base, the J end lost 10 bases, and 12 bases lay between the germline ends. Looked up from germline, CDR1 is MNHNS and CDR2 is SASEGT. This CDR3 reads CASSEDVRGSQYF. Written as DNA, the CDR3 is TGTGCCAGCAGTGAAGACGTCAGGGGATCGCAGTATTTT.